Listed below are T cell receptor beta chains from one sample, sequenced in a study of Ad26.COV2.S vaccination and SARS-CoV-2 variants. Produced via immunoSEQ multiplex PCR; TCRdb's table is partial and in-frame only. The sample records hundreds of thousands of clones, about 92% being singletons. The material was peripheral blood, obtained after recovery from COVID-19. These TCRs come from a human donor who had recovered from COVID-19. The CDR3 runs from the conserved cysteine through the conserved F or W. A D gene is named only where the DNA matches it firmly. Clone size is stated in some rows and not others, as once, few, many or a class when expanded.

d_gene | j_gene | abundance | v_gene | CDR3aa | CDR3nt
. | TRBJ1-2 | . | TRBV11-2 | CASSGVGVLREYGYTF | TGTGCCAGCAGCGGAGTGGGGGTCTTGCGGGAATATGGCTACACCTTC
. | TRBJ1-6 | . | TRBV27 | CASRHAGSKPLHF | TGTGCCAGCAGACACGCCGGGAGTAAACCCCTCCACTTT
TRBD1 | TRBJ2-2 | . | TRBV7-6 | CASSSRTGASNFGELFF | TGTGCCAGCAGCTCACGAACAGGGGCCAGTAATTTCGGGGAGCTGTTTTTT
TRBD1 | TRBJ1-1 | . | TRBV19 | CAVTDRVGTEAFF | TGTGCCGTAACGGACAGGGTGGGAACTGAAGCTTTCTTT
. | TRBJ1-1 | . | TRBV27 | CASSLNPGNTEAFF | TGTGCCAGCAGTTTAAATCCAGGGAACACTGAAGCTTTCTTT
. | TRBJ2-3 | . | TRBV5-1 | CASRGSTDTQYF | TGCGCCAGCAGAGGCTCCACAGATACGCAGTATTTT
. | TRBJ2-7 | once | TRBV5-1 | CASSLGGGAAAHEQYF | TGCGCCAGCAGCTTGGGCGGGGGCGCCGCGGCGCACGAGCAGTACTTC
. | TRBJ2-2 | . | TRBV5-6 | CASSLGFGRDVGTGELFF | TGTGCCAGCAGCTTAGGTTTTGGCAGGGACGTCGGCACCGGGGAGCTGTTTTTT
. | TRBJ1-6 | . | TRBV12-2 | CASRVGPGAGCSPLHF | .
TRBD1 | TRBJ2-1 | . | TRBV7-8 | CASSHGDRTLRQFF | TGTGCCAGCAGCCATGGGGACAGGACTCTTCGGCAGTTCTTC
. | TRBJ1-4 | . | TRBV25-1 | CASSEYRGKVNEKLFF | TGTGCCAGCAGTGAATATCGGGGGAAGGTTAATGAAAAACTGTTTTTT
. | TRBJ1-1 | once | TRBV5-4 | CASSLVGVGTEAFF | TGTGCCAGCAGCTTGGTGGGGGTTGGCACTGAAGCTTTCTTT
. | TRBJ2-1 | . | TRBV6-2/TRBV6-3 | CASSLGDEQFF | TGTGCCAGCAGCCTAGGGGATGAGCAGTTCTTC
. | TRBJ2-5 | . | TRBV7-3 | CASSFGTQETQYF | TGTGCCAGCAGCTTCGGGACCCAAGAGACCCAGTACTTC
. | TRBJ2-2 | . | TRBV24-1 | CATSDSRGATGELFF | TGTGCCACCAGTGATTCAAGGGGGGCCACCGGGGAGCTGTTTTTT
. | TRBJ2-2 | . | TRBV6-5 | CASKSPNTGELFF | TGTGCCAGCAAGAGCCCGAACACCGGGGAGCTGTTTTTT
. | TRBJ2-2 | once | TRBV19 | CASSISRARGGELFF | TGTGCCAGTAGTATATCCAGGGCGCGCGGCGGGGAGCTGTTTTTT
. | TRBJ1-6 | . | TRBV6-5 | CASSYSQGRNSPLHF | TGTGCCAGCAGTTACTCACAGGGACGAAATTCACCCCTCCACTTT
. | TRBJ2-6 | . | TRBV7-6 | CASSPYGPSAIVSGANVLTF | TGTGCCAGCAGCCCATATGGTCCCTCGGCGATCGTCTCTGGGGCCAACGTCCTGACTTTC
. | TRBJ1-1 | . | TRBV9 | CASSVGLVNTEAFF | TGTGCCAGCAGCGTAGGATTAGTGAACACTGAAGCTTTCTTT
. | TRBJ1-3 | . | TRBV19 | CASSIQSSGNTIYF | TGTGCCAGTAGTATACAGAGCTCTGGAAACACCATATATTTT
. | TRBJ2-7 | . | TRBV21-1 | CASSKSGTAYYEQYF | TGTGCCAGCAGCAAATCTGGGACCGCATACTACGAGCAGTACTTC
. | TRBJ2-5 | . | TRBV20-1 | CSASTGRDPQETQYF | TGCAGTGCTAGTACAGGCAGGGACCCCCAAGAGACCCAGTACTTC
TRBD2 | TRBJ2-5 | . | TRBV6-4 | CASSDGLSAGGALLQETQYF | TGTGCCAGCAGTGACGGCCTGTCTGCGGGGGGAGCTCTCCTACAAGAGACCCAGTACTTC
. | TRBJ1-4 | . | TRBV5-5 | CASSFDGGLTNEKLFF | TGTGCCAGCAGCTTTGATGGGGGGTTAACTAATGAAAAACTGTTTTTT
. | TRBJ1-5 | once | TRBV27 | CASSPVRVNQPQHF | TGTGCCAGCAGCCCCGTACGGGTCAATCAGCCCCAGCATTTT
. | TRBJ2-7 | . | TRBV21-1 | CASSNEPASGGTYEQYF | TGTGCCAGCAGCAACGAGCCGGCTAGCGGGGGTACCTACGAGCAGTACTTC